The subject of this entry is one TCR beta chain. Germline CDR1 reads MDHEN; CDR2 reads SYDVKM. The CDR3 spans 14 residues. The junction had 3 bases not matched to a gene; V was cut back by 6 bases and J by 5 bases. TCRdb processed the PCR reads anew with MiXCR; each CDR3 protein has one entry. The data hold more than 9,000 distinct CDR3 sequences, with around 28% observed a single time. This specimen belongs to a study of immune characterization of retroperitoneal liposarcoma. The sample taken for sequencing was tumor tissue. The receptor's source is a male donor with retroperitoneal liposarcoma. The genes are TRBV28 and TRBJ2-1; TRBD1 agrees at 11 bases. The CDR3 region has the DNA TGTGCCAGCAGGGGGGACAGGGGGAACAATGAGCAGTTCTTC. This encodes CASRGDRGNNEQFF.